The clone carrying this T cell receptor (beta chain) was detected a few times. Its target is not known. This sample stems from a study of T-cell reconstitution after alpha-beta-depleted transplantation in children. The V gene's germline CDR1 is MNHEY and CDR2 SVGAGI. This CDR3 comprises 12 residues. V gave up 3 bases and J gave up 9 bases, with 6 bases separating them. Construction of the TCRbeta library involved unique molecular identifiers. From the PCR reads, TCRdb called clonotypes with MiXCR, one entry per CDR3 protein. Of roughly 120,000 distinct CDR3 sequences detected, 10% appear once; the ten largest clones hold less than 40%. General study results and limits: Hyperexpanded clones declined; after one year, newly produced T cells mostly supplied diversity.

Material: PBMCs, obtained before TCRalphabeta/CD19-depleted stem cell transplant. The receptor was isolated from a boy aged 2 to 10 with acute lymphoblastic leukemia, due to receive a stem cell transplant. The chain joins TRBV6-5 to TRBJ1-6; TRBD1 is a possible D gene (5 bases). This chain's CDR3 is CASSYQGSPLHF. As DNA, the CDR3 is TGTGCCAGCAGTTATCAGGGTTCACCCCTCCACTTT.